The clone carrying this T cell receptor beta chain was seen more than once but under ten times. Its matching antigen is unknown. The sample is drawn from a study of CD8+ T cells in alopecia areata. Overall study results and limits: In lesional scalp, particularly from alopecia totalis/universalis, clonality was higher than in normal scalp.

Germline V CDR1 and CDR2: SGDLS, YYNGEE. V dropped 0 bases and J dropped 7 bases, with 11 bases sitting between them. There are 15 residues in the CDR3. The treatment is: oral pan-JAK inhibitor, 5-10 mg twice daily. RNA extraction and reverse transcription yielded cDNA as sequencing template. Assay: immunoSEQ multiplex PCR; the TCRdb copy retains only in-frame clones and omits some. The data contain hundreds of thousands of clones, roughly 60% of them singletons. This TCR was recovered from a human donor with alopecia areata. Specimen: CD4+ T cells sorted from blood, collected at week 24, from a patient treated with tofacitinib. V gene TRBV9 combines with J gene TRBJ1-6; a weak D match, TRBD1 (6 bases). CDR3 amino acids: CASSVGTEPNSPLHF. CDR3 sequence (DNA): TGTGCCAGCAGCGTAGGGACAGAACCGAATTCACCCCTCCACTTT.